These 15 T cell receptor beta chains were all obtained from the same sample, sequenced in a study of ipilimumab plus nivolumab after autologous stem cell transplantation. Clones were read by immunoSEQ multiplex PCR, and TCRdb kept only the in-frame ones, dropping some. The table records approximately 84,000 clones, about 83% of them present only once. The sample here was PBMCs, taken in a trial of ipilimumab plus nivolumab as post-transplant consolidation. The receptors originated from a male donor with diffuse large B-cell lymphoma.

This clone turned up a few times. The V gene is TRBV30, the J gene TRBJ1-4; no clear D gene. The CDR3 runs 14 residues. Trimming removed 3 bases from V and 8 bases from J, with 16 bases in between. CDR1 and CDR2 from the germline V gene are GTSNPN and SVGIG (reference sequence). In DNA form, the CDR3 reads TGTGCCTGGAGGCCGAGAGGGTCTCGGGAAAAACTGTTTTTT. Amino acid sequence: CAWRPRGSREKLFF. The variable domain in full, completed from reference TRBV30 and TRBJ1-4, reads SQTIHQWPATLVQPVGSPLSLECTVEGTSNPNLYWYRQAAGRGLQLLFYSVGIGQISSEVPQNLSASRPQDRQFILSSKKLLLSDSGFYLCAWRPRGSREKLFFGSGTQLSVL.

This chain uses TRBV6-6 with TRBJ2-3, with D perhaps assigned TRBD1 or TRBD2 (6 bases each). V was pared by 6 bases and J by 5 bases, with 15 bases between. CDR1 and CDR2 (germline): MNHNY, SVGAGI (reference sequence). The CDR3 consists of 14 residues. The CDR3 protein is CASSQTRGEDTQYF. The CDR3 coding sequence is TGTGCCAGCAGCCAGACTAGGGGGGAAGATACGCAGTATTTT.

The chain links TRBV5-1 to TRBJ2-7; D is tentatively TRBD1 or TRBD2 (5 bases each). This CDR3 is 12 amino acids long. Germline values: CDR1 SGHRS, CDR2 YFSETQ. V gave up 0 bases and J gave up 6 bases, with 7 bases separating them. The CDR3 loop reads CASSLAGTEQYF. The CDR3 nucleotides are TGCGCCAGCAGCTTGGCAGGGACCGAGCAGTACTTC.

This chain connects TRBV25-1 to TRBJ2-7, with 12 nucleotides matching TRBD2. Germline CDR1 reads MGHDK; CDR2 reads SYGVNS. V shed 11 bases and J 6 bases; nucleotides not matched to a gene: 14. This CDR3 comprises 15 residues. The CDR3 DNA reads as TGTGCCTCTGGTGGGTCTAGCGGGGGGGAAGGCGAGCAGTACTTC. It yields the protein CASGGSSGGEGEQYF.

In its sample, this clone was seen a few times. The chain is built from TRBV19 and TRBJ1-2; a possible D gene is TRBD1 (5 bases). Per germline, CDR1 LNHDA and CDR2 SQIVND (reference sequence). This CDR3 spans 12 amino acids. Trimming cost V 3 bases and J 7 bases, with 9 bases left between them. CDR3 in DNA: TGTGCCAGTAGTATCAGGGCGGGTGGCTACACCTTC. Its protein is CASSIRAGGYTF.

This chain connects TRBV2 to TRBJ2-7, with TRBD1 matching 9 bases. Trimming cost V 4 bases and J 6 bases; bases outside gene matches: 7. The V gene's germline CDR1 is SNHLY and CDR2 FYNNEI. This CDR3 has 14 residues. The CDR3 DNA reads as TGTGCCAGCAGTGCCCCGGGACAGGGTTCCGAGCAGTACTTC. It translates to CASSAPGQGSEQYF.

The chain links TRBV7-3 to TRBJ2-1, with TRBD1 matching 11 bases. Per the germline V gene, CDR1 is SGHTA and CDR2 is FQGTGA. The CDR3 length is 16 residues. V lost 4 bases to trimming and J lost 3 bases; unmatched junction nucleotides: 5. The CDR3 here is CASSSSGTGGYNEQFF. Written as DNA, the CDR3 is TGTGCCAGCAGCTCCTCCGGGACAGGGGGCTACAATGAGCAGTTCTTC.

This chain links TRBV14 with TRBJ2-7, with 8 bases fitting TRBD1. The CDR3 extends over 16 amino acids. Germline lookup yields CDR1 SGHDN and CDR2 FVKESK. After removal of 1 base from V and 4 bases from J, the junction contained 9 bases not matched to a gene. Here the CDR3 DNA reads TGTGCCAGCAGCCAAGGGGCACGGACAGGGTCTTACGAGCAGTACTTC. It specifies CASSQGARTGSYEQYF.

The chain recombines TRBV7-3 with TRBJ2-5, with 9 bases lining up with TRBD2. Germline V gene data show CDR1 as SGHTA and CDR2 as FQGTGA. The CDR3 loop spans 14 amino acids. The V segment lost 3 bases and the J segment 5 bases; nucleotides outside the gene matches: 4. This chain's CDR3 is CASSFGGGAETQYF. CDR3 in DNA: TGTGCCAGCAGCTTTGGCGGGGGGGCCGAGACCCAGTACTTC.

This clone was counted a few times. The rearrangement uses TRBV6-1 and TRBJ2-7; 10 bases are shared with TRBD1. The CDR3 consists of 15 residues. Germline V CDR1 and CDR2: MNHNS, SASEGT. Trimming removed 6 bases from V and 4 bases from J; junction bases left unmatched: 9. The CDR3 here is CASRPGQGIQYEQYF. In DNA form, the CDR3 reads TGTGCCAGCAGGCCGGGACAGGGGATTCAGTACGAGCAGTACTTC.

This sequence joins TRBV18 and TRBJ1-6; 7 positions agree with TRBD1. This CDR3 contains 16 residues. V lost 3 bases to trimming and J lost 7 bases; unmatched junction nucleotides: 9. Germline CDR1 reads KGHSH; CDR2 reads LQKENI. For the CDR3, the DNA is TGTGCCAGCTCACCCGATGTAGGGGGCCGGAATTCACCCCTCCACTTT. Translated: CASSPDVGGRNSPLHF.

The chain couples TRBV5-5 to TRBJ1-6; D is unclear. The V gene lost 3 bases and the J gene lost 8 bases, with 9 bases spanning the gap. The CDR3 loop spans 13 amino acids. The germline V gene encodes CDR1 SGHKS and CDR2 YYEKEE (reference sequence). Here the CDR3 reads CASSWEGDSPLHF. The CDR3 DNA reads TGTGCCAGCAGCTGGGAAGGTGATTCACCCCTCCACTTT.

This chain uses TRBV5-6 with TRBJ1-5; D is uncertain. The CDR3 is made up of 16 amino acids. CDR1 SGHDT and CDR2 YYEEEE come from the germline V gene. Trimming removed 1 base from V and 2 bases from J, with 13 bases in between. In DNA, the CDR3 is TGTGCCAGCAGCTTGCGGAGCCTACGGGGCAATCAGCCCCAGCATTTT. Protein: CASSLRSLRGNQPQHF.

The V and J genes are TRBV7-9 and TRBJ1-2; a weak D match, TRBD1 (6 bases). Trimming removed 3 bases at V and 6 bases at J, with 17 bases between. Germline V lookup: CDR1 SEHNR, CDR2 FQNEAQ (reference sequence). The CDR3 extends over 15 amino acids. As DNA, the CDR3 is TGTGCCAGCAGCTTCGCGGGGGCCAGCTCGAATGGCTACACCTTC. Protein sequence: CASSFAGASSNGYTF.

The V call is TRBV7-8, the J call TRBJ1-1; TRBD1 might be the D (5 bases). V was cut by 2 bases and J by 4 bases, with 14 bases left in between. The V gene's germline CDR1 is SGHVS and CDR2 FQNEAQ. The CDR3 runs 15 residues. The CDR3 reads CASSLYVRGSTEAFF. As DNA, the CDR3 is TGTGCCAGCAGCTTATATGTTCGGGGGTCCACTGAAGCTTTCTTT.